The text below deals with one T cell receptor beta chain. Its antigen has not been determined. No base quality values were provided; no much bigger clone lies one nucleotide off. Libraries were constructed by the immunoSEQ multiplex PCR assay. Following the manufacturer's protocol, the hsTCRB Kit was used to amplify rearranged TCR beta chain sequences. Sequencing of TCRB libraries was carried out on an Illumina MiSeq. The published analysis was carried out like this. The proprietary platform of the kit vendor was used for demultiplexing, trimming and gene mapping. TCRdb limited this immuneACCESS table to in-frame rearrangements with V and J called. A share of clones is missing; checked studies link under half to unresolved V genes, and the rest is unexplained. From that table come the V and J calls and clone size; the DNA was used to work out D and trimming. This sample comprises around 59,000 clones, about 90% of them detected only once. The ten largest clonotypes hold roughly 2.7% of the sample.

This entry belongs to a study of a mutant IDH1 vaccine in newly diagnosed glioma (dated by TCRdb to the early 2020s). Looking at the study overall: Of the approximately 34 patients who were treated, 62.5% were male and about 40% were female, and the mean age was around 40 years. For exploratory analyses, longitudinal TCRB deep sequencing was carried out in around 26 treated patients wherever samples were available. Six visits were used for peripheral blood collection: V03 (baseline), V05, V07, V10, V12 and V13. Before enrollment, patients had received standard therapy of radiotherapy alone, temozolomide alone, or radiochemotherapy with temozolomide; most received the combination. Overall study results and their limits: Vaccine-induced immune responses across multiple MHC alleles were detected in roughly 94% of patients. Pseudoprogression appeared unrelated to alterations in the top peripheral T cell clonotypes detected by TCRB sequencing. The authors stated that sample limitations prevented analyses of patient blood samples from being reproduced. Availability determined which PBMC samples were chosen for TCRB deep sequencing.

The time point label, as the study defines it: baseline, week 1 (first vaccination visit). In the paper's terms, the treatment or condition label means: pre-vaccination baseline after standard-of-care therapy. All donors had newly diagnosed IDH1-mutant astrocytomas of WHO grade 3 or 4 that showed loss of nuclear ATRX. The samples were drawn from NOA16, a multicentre, single-arm, open-label phase I trial in Germany that tested a mutant IDH1 peptide vaccine in humans for the first time. For immunogenicity testing, the blood drawn at visit V03 was used as the baseline sample. Genomic DNA for TCRB sequencing was extracted from EDTA blood using the DNeasy Blood and Tissue Kit. This clonotype originated in a man aged 50 to 59 with glioma. Here the sequenced sample was PBMCs, taken from a glioma patient treated with radiotherapy, temozolomide or both.

The nucleotides are TGTGCCAGCAGTTGGGGACAGCTACGAAATGAAAAACTGTTTTTT. This translates into CASSWGQLRNEKLFF. The chain was built from TRBV7-2 and TRBJ1-4; the central 7 bases match TRBD1. From the germline V gene, CDR1 is SGHTA and CDR2 is FQGNSA. The CDR3 covers 15 residues, taking in both the cysteine and the phenylalanine. Only the CDR3 portion is preserved as DNA: 45 bases, with reading frame beginning at the first base. Relative to germline, V is missing 6 bases and J is missing 5 bases, with 9 bases of the junction outside any gene match.